Presented here are 28 T cell receptor beta chains from one specimen sequenced in a study of OX40 agonist ivuxolimab in advanced cancers. The table came from immunoSEQ multiplex PCR; TCRdb's copy has only in-frame clones and leaves some out. The sample comprises about 62,000 clones, around 92% of which are singletons, and under 15% rests with the top ten. This sample comprised CD4+ or CD8+ T cells sorted from blood, obtained in a trial of the OX40 agonist ivuxolimab. These receptors all come from an adult with an advanced solid tumor such as melanoma, head and neck, liver or kidney cancer.

The chain combines TRBV7-7 with TRBJ2-1, with no clear D. The CDR3 extends over 15 amino acids. Trimming cost V 4 bases and J 1 base, with 11 bases left between them. The germline V gene encodes CDR1 SSHAT and CDR2 FNYEAQ (reference sequence). Here the CDR3 DNA reads TGTGCCAGCAGCTCCGGTCCATCTTCCTACAATGAGCAGTTCTTC. As protein: CASSSGPSSYNEQFF.

CDR3 DNA sequence: TGCAGCGTTGAAGTGGCGCAGGGGGCGACGGGGGAGCTGTTTTTT. Protein product: CSVEVAQGATGELFF. The chain combines TRBV29-1 with TRBJ2-2; 8 bases are a match to TRBD1. The CDR3 length is 15 residues. Germline CDR1 reads SQVTM; CDR2 reads ANQGSEA. V lost 1 base to trimming and J lost 8 bases; unmatched junction nucleotides: 9.

The chain links TRBV7-6 to TRBJ2-5; no definite D call. Per germline, CDR1 SGHVS and CDR2 FNYEAQ. The CDR3 is made up of 11 amino acids. V dropped 4 bases and J dropped 0 bases, with 0 bases sitting between them. The CDR3 sequence: CASSYQETQYF. CDR3 in DNA: TGTGCCAGCAGCTACCAAGAGACCCAGTACTTC.

The rearrangement uses TRBV7-6 and TRBJ2-5, with D perhaps matching TRBD2 (6 bases). CDR1 SGHVS and CDR2 FNYEAQ come from the germline V gene. The CDR3 contains 12 residues. Trimming left V 6 bases short and J 1 base short, with 6 bases between. CDR3 nucleotides: TGTGCCAGCAGGGGGGGCCAAGAGACCCAGTACTTC. Protein: CASRGGQETQYF. Supplemented by reference TRBV7-6 and TRBJ2-5, the full variable domain reads GAGVSQSPRYKVTKRGQDVALRCDPISGHVSLYWYRQALGQGPEFLTYFNYEAQQDKSGLPNDRFSAERPEGSISTLTIQRTEQRDSAMYRCASRGGQETQYFGPGTRLLVL.

This chain links TRBV29-1 with TRBJ2-7; D not resolved. The germline CDR1 and CDR2 sequences are SQVTM and ANQGSEA. Between the trimmed V and J ends, which lost 4 bases and 3 bases, there was a span of 7 bases. The length of the CDR3 is 11 residues. CDR3 in amino acids: CSVAVDYEQYF. CDR3 DNA sequence: TGCAGCGTTGCCGTCGACTACGAGCAGTACTTC.

This chain uses TRBV5-1 with TRBJ2-1; D is ambiguous. The V gene's germline CDR1 is SGHRS and CDR2 YFSETQ. The ends were cut back, 2 bases at V and 8 bases at J, with 17 bases in the middle. CDR3 size: 15 residues. This chain's CDR3 is CASSLGILPYDEQFF. The CDR3 DNA sequence: TGCGCCAGCAGCTTAGGAATATTGCCTTATGATGAGCAGTTCTTC.

The gene calls are TRBV7-9 and TRBJ2-1, with a weak D call TRBD2 (6 bases). The CDR3 contains 16 residues. The germline V gene encodes CDR1 SEHNR and CDR2 FQNEAQ (reference sequence). The V and J ends lost 0 bases and 0 bases respectively, with 9 bases between them. The DNA of the CDR3 is TGTGCCAGCAGCTTAGCGGGAGGCCGCTCCTACAATGAGCAGTTCTTC. Its translation is CASSLAGGRSYNEQFF.

This chain's CDR3 is CASSGTGTVNTEAFF. The CDR3 DNA follows: TGTGCCAGCAGTGGAACCGGGACGGTGAACACTGAAGCTTTCTTT. The J gene is TRBJ1-1, the V gene TRBV2; D is possibly TRBD1 (5 bases). The germline gives CDR1 SNHLY, CDR2 FYNNEI. The CDR3 runs 15 residues. V gave up 4 bases and J gave up 0 bases, with 12 bases separating them.

CDR3 protein: CANAGPAEAFF. CDR3 coding DNA: TGTGCCAACGCCGGACCAGCCGAAGCTTTCTTT. This sequence joins TRBV7-9 and TRBJ1-1; D is undetermined. From germline, CDR1 is SEHNR and CDR2 FQNEAQ (reference sequence). V was shortened by 10 bases and J by 8 bases, with 14 bases between the two germline ends. There are 11 residues in the CDR3.

CDR3 protein: CASSLGRGAYGYTF. CDR3 coding DNA: TGCGCCAGCAGCTTGGGACGGGGGGCCTACGGCTACACCTTC. This chain connects TRBV5-1 to TRBJ1-2; TRBD1 is a possible D gene (6 bases). Germline loops: CDR1 SGHRS, CDR2 YFSETQ. Trimming left V 0 bases short and J 8 bases short, with 14 bases between. This CDR3 has 14 residues.

The chain joins TRBV6-1 to TRBJ2-7; D perhaps matches TRBD1 (5 bases). CDR3 length equals 15 residues. The germline V gene has CDR1 MNHNS and CDR2 SASEGT. V lost 3 bases to trimming and J lost 0 bases, with 12 bases between them. CDR3 sequence: CASSEQGPLSYEQYF. The CDR3 DNA is TGTGCCAGCAGTGAGCAGGGCCCCCTCTCCTACGAGCAGTACTTC.

In DNA form, the CDR3 reads TGTGCCAGCAGCTCAAGACAGGGGCTACACACTGAAGCTTTCTTT. Protein product: CASSSRQGLHTEAFF. The chain links TRBV7-6 to TRBJ1-1; TRBD1 agrees at 8 bases. Germline trimming cut 4 bases from V and 3 bases from J; bases unmatched to any gene: 7. Germline assignment: CDR1 SGHVS and CDR2 FNYEAQ. This CDR3 comprises 15 residues.

This rearrangement joins TRBV5-1 to TRBJ2-7, with 10 nucleotides matching TRBD1. Trimming took 0 bases from V and 4 from J; bases not matched to a gene: 1. This CDR3 has 14 amino acids. The germline CDR1 and CDR2 sequences are SGHRS and YFSETQ. The CDR3: CASSLEGQGYEQYF. Here the CDR3 DNA reads TGCGCCAGCAGCTTGGAGGGACAGGGGTACGAGCAGTACTTC.

The gene calls are TRBV19 and TRBJ1-1; D not resolved. The CDR3 covers 15 residues. Per germline, CDR1 LNHDA and CDR2 SQIVND (reference sequence). Trimming stripped 2 bases from V and 1 base from J, with 11 bases between. The CDR3 bases are TGTGCCAGTAGTATATTCCACTTACCGAACACTGAAGCTTTCTTT. Protein product: CASSIFHLPNTEAFF.

The chain has TRBV4-3 and TRBJ2-1; TRBD2 is a possible D gene (6 bases). Germline assignment: CDR1 LGHNA and CDR2 YSLEER. The CDR3 totals 17 residues. V lost 4 bases, J lost 0 bases, and 16 bases lay in between. CDR3 amino acids: CASSPGVGGSSYNEQFF. CDR3 coding DNA: TGCGCCAGCAGCCCGGGGGTTGGCGGTAGCTCCTACAATGAGCAGTTCTTC.

This sequence joins TRBV7-3 and TRBJ2-7; D tentatively reads TRBD1 or TRBD2 (5 bases each). Trimming stripped 5 bases from V and 2 bases from J, with 13 bases between. This CDR3 spans 14 amino acids. Per germline, CDR1 SGHTA and CDR2 FQGTGA. CDR3 nucleotides: TGTGCCAGCAGCCAGGGACCTCACGCCTACGAGCAGTACTTC. Translation: CASSQGPHAYEQYF.

This clone was detected only once. This chain links TRBV27 with TRBJ2-7; no firm D call. CDR1 MNHEY and CDR2 SMNVEV come from the germline V gene (reference sequence). This CDR3 is built from 13 residues. Trimming pared 5 bases from V and 1 base from J, leaving 9 bases between. CDR3 coding DNA: TGTGCCAGCAGTCTTCAGATATCCTACGAGCAGTACTTC. Its translation: CASSLQISYEQYF.

The J gene is TRBJ2-3, the V gene TRBV28; D possibly corresponds to TRBD2 (6 bases). Germline assignment: CDR1 MDHEN and CDR2 SYDVKM. The CDR3 sequence is 12 residues long. Trimming took 8 bases from V and 2 from J, leaving 8 bases between them. CDR3 DNA sequence: TGTGCCAGCGGGAGGCCCACAGATACGCAGTATTTT. Residues: CASGRPTDTQYF.

The genes are TRBV2 and TRBJ2-7; 8 bases align to TRBD1. Trimming took 2 bases from V and 3 from J; bases not matched to a gene: 6. The CDR3 has 15 amino acids. Germline V gives CDR1 SNHLY, CDR2 FYNNEI. CDR3 sequence: CASSESGTGFYEQYF. Here the CDR3 DNA reads TGTGCCAGCAGTGAATCTGGGACAGGTTTCTACGAGCAGTACTTC.

The V gene is TRBV19, the J gene TRBJ1-2, with D possibly matching TRBD1 (6 bases). In germline, CDR1 is LNHDA, CDR2 SQIVND (reference sequence). The CDR3 has 13 amino acids. V lost 6 bases and J lost 6, with 14 bases in between. CDR3 region: CASSPVQGDGYTF. CDR3 coding DNA: TGTGCCAGTAGCCCGGTACAGGGCGATGGCTACACCTTC.

The rearrangement links TRBV19 to TRBJ1-1; D call uncertain. Looked up from germline, CDR1 is LNHDA and CDR2 is SQIVND (reference sequence). The V end was cut by 1 base, the J end by 5 bases, with 8 bases between. This CDR3 spans 13 amino acids. CDR3 coding DNA: TGTGCCAGTAGTATAGGGATGCTGACTGAAGCTTTCTTT. This encodes CASSIGMLTEAFF.

The rearrangement uses TRBV7-6 and TRBJ2-5; D is ambiguous. CDR1 and CDR2 from the germline V gene are SGHVS and FNYEAQ. The V gene lost 4 bases and the J gene lost 1 base, with 7 bases spanning the gap. The CDR3 is 13 residues long. Here the CDR3 DNA reads TGTGCCAGCAGCTCCCGCCTCCAAGAGACCCAGTACTTC. This gives the protein CASSSRLQETQYF.

The V call is TRBV13, the J call TRBJ2-3, with D tentatively TRBD1 (6 bases). V shed 5 bases and J shed 1 base, with 25 bases lying between them. The CDR3 consists of 19 residues. Germline V gene lookup returns CDR1 PRHDT and CDR2 FYEKMQ (reference sequence). The CDR3 DNA is TGTGCCAGCAGCCCACCTCCGGGACAAACGGACGGTGGCACAGATACGCAGTATTTT. Translating it yields CASSPPPGQTDGGTDTQYF.

J is TRBJ2-3 and V is TRBV9; weak D call: TRBD1 (5 bases). V lost 0 bases and J 1 base, leaving 18 bases between the germline ends. The germline V gene has CDR1 SGDLS and CDR2 YYNGEE. This CDR3 has 18 amino acids. CDR3 in DNA: TGTGCCAGCAGCGTAGAAGGGGCTGAGGTTGTCGGCACAGATACGCAGTATTTT. Protein sequence: CASSVEGAEVVGTDTQYF.

J is TRBJ2-1 and V is TRBV27; 8 nucleotides align to TRBD1. The CDR3 consists of 13 residues. Trimming removed 5 bases from V and 9 bases from J; junction bases left unmatched: 6. Germline CDR1 and CDR2: MNHEY and SMNVEV (reference sequence). CDR3: CASSVTGVGEQFF. DNA for the CDR3: TGTGCCAGCAGTGTGACAGGGGTGGGTGAGCAGTTCTTC.

The V and J genes are TRBV10-3 and TRBJ2-2; 8 nucleotides match TRBD2. Unmatched junction bases numbered 7, after V lost 4 bases and J lost 3 bases. This CDR3 region has 16 residues. CDR1 is ENHRY and CDR2 is SYGVKD in the germline V gene. This CDR3 is CAISVTGGPDTGELFF. DNA for the CDR3: TGTGCCATCAGTGTAACGGGAGGGCCGGACACCGGGGAGCTGTTTTTT.

This clone has a handful of counts. The V and J genes are TRBV7-9 and TRBJ2-7; D gene unclear. The germline V and J ends were trimmed by 6 bases and 6 bases, with 12 bases remaining between them. The germline V gene encodes CDR1 SEHNR and CDR2 FQNEAQ (reference sequence). The CDR3 runs 12 residues. The CDR3 loop is CASRETAGEQYF. The CDR3, as DNA: TGTGCCAGCAGGGAGACCGCCGGCGAGCAGTACTTC. The full variable domain, completed using reference TRBV7-9 and TRBJ2-7, is DTGVSQNPRHKITKRGQNVTFRCDPISEHNRLYWYRQTLGQGPEFLTYFQNEAQLEKSRLLSDRFSAERPKGSFSTLEIQRTEQGDSAMYLCASRETAGEQYFGPGTRLTVT.

The chain is built from TRBV27 and TRBJ2-7; 8 positions agree with TRBD2. Germline lookup yields CDR1 MNHEY and CDR2 SMNVEV (reference sequence). V dropped 6 bases and J dropped 6; count of bases not matched to a gene: 13. The CDR3 consists of 15 residues. This CDR3 reads CASSESGLDVTEQYF. The CDR3 DNA reads as TGTGCCAGCAGCGAATCGGGACTAGACGTTACCGAGCAGTACTTC.